The rows below give T cell receptor beta chains drawn from one sample of a study of healthy donors' naive CD4 and CD8 T cells. TCRdb reprocessed the reads via MiXCR and lists one record per CDR3 protein. Of 200,000 or so distinct CDR3 sequences listed, around three quarters are singletons. The sequencing input was naive CD4+ and CD8+ T cells sorted from blood, pooled from several donors. The receptors were gathered from a pool of human donors in good health; the sample pools cells from several healthy donors. CDR3s include the opening cysteine and the closing phenylalanine or tryptophan. Fields, in order: clone size, J gene, V gene, D gene, CDR3 protein, CDR3 DNA. The D gene is left open where the match is weak. Clone size is stated in some rows and not others, as once, few, many or a class when expanded.

>NA|TRBJ2-5|TRBV5-4|NA
CASSSGEETQYF
TGTGCCAGCAGCTCGGGGGAAGAGACCCAGTACTTC
>once|TRBJ2-5|TRBV29-1|TRBD1
CSGVRDSSKETQYF
TGCAGCGGAGTCAGGGACAGTTCAAAGGAGACCCAGTACTTC
>NA|TRBJ2-5|TRBV24-1|TRBD2
CATRRGGETQYF
TGTGCCACCAGAAGGGGAGGGGAGACCCAGTACTTC
>NA|TRBJ1-1|TRBV27|NA
CASRGMAGYAEAFF
TGTGCCAGCAGGGGTATGGCAGGGTACGCTGAAGCTTTCTTT
>few|TRBJ2-3|TRBV29-1|NA
CSVEEDLRADTQYF
TGCAGCGTTGAGGAGGACCTTCGGGCAGATACGCAGTATTTT
>NA|TRBJ1-2|TRBV12-3/TRBV12-4|NA
CASSTQGLNGYTF
TGTGCCAGCAGTACCCAGGGTCTTAATGGCTACACCTTC
>NA|TRBJ2-4|TRBV5-6|NA
CASSLSSPDIQYF
TGTGCCAGCAGCTTGTCCAGTCCAGACATTCAGTACTTC
>NA|TRBJ2-5|TRBV29-1|NA
CSVEQGGEETQYF
TGCAGCGTTGAGCAGGGCGGAGAAGAGACCCAGTACTTC
>NA|TRBJ2-7|TRBV5-6|NA
CASRWNSGYEQYF
TGTGCCAGCAGATGGAATTCGGGCTACGAGCAGTACTTC
>NA|TRBJ2-2|TRBV7-9|TRBD2
CASSYGTSVRNTGELFF
TGTGCCAGCAGCTACGGGACTAGCGTACGGAACACCGGGGAGCTGTTTTTT
>NA|TRBJ2-7|TRBV19|NA
CASSIPHSYEQYF
TGTGCCAGTAGTATCCCTCACTCCTACGAGCAGTACTTC
>once|TRBJ2-1|TRBV6-5|NA
CASSLNGVAWDEQFF
TGTGCCAGCAGTCTAAACGGGGTTGCATGGGATGAGCAGTTCTTC
>few|TRBJ2-7|TRBV29-1|NA
CSVRGTYEQYF
TGCAGCGTAAGGGGAACCTACGAGCAGTACTTC
>few|TRBJ2-7|TRBV29-1|TRBD1
CSVTGTGGYEQYF
TGCAGCGTTACCGGGACAGGAGGCTACGAGCAGTACTTC
>NA|TRBJ1-1|TRBV6-5|NA
CASTTGPLLNTEAFF
TGTGCCAGCACCACTGGTCCGCTTCTGAACACTGAAGCTTTCTTT
>once|TRBJ2-7|TRBV11-1|NA
CASSLVGAAGEQYF
TGTGCCAGCAGCTTAGTCGGGGCAGCTGGCGAGCAGTACTTC
>NA|TRBJ1-6|TRBV5-5|NA
CASSLDGDRYSYNSPLHF
TGTGCCAGCAGCTTGGATGGGGACCGTTACTCCTATAATTCACCCCTCCACTTT
>few|TRBJ2-7|TRBV19|NA
CASSIYAGPYEQYF
TGTGCCAGTAGTATATACGCAGGTCCCTACGAACAGTACTTC
>NA|TRBJ2-5|TRBV29-1|NA
CSVVVGGETQYF
TGCAGCGTTGTGGTCGGAGGCGAGACCCAGTACTTC
>once|TRBJ1-2|TRBV5-4|TRBD1
CASSVDRGKGYTF
TGTGCCAGCAGCGTGGACAGGGGTAAAGGCTACACCTTC
>NA|TRBJ1-1|TRBV24-1|NA
CATSDSDSEAFF
TGTGCCACCAGTGACTCGGACAGCGAAGCTTTCTTT
>NA|TRBJ2-1|TRBV29-1|TRBD2
CSVEGTSTYNEQFF
TGCAGCGTGGAGGGGACTAGCACCTACAATGAGCAGTTCTTC
>once|TRBJ2-1|TRBV24-1|TRBD1
CATSVGDRDHGEQFF
TGTGCCACCAGCGTCGGGGACAGGGATCACGGTGAGCAGTTCTTC
>NA|TRBJ2-3|TRBV27|NA
CAGRRGTGTDTQYF
TGTGCCGGCAGGAGGGGCACAGGCACAGATACGCAGTATTTT
>few|TRBJ1-2|TRBV29-1|NA
CSVELGVGFYGYTF
TGCAGCGTTGAACTGGGGGTAGGCTTTTATGGCTACACCTTC
>once|TRBJ1-5|TRBV6-1|NA
CASSEAPAQGPQHF
TGTGCCAGCAGTGAAGCGCCAGCCCAAGGGCCCCAGCATTTT
>once|TRBJ2-7|TRBV29-1|NA
CSVTGSYEQYF
TGCAGCGTGACAGGATCCTACGAGCAGTACTTC
>NA|TRBJ2-1|TRBV29-1|NA
CSVDRGPHNEQFF
TGCAGCGTTGACAGAGGGCCGCACAATGAGCAGTTCTTC
>NA|TRBJ1-5|TRBV4-3|NA
CASSRRVGNQPQHF
TGCGCCAGCAGCCGCCGGGTTGGCAATCAGCCCCAGCATTTT
>NA|TRBJ2-7|TRBV11-2|TRBD1
CASGLYTGGSYEQYF
TGTGCCAGCGGCTTATATACAGGGGGTTCCTACGAGCAGTACTTC
>NA|TRBJ1-5|TRBV19|NA
CASRSGGGGNQPQHF
TGTGCCAGTAGATCCGGGGGCGGGGGCAATCAGCCCCAGCATTTT
>NA|TRBJ1-1|TRBV4-3|TRBD1
CASSQEGQVPMNTEAFF
TGCGCCAGCAGCCAAGAGGGACAGGTCCCTATGAACACTGAAGCTTTCTTT
>NA|TRBJ2-7|TRBV12-5|NA
CASGLWIDGPLYEQYF
TGTGCTAGTGGTTTGTGGATCGACGGACCCCTGTACGAGCAGTACTTC
>NA|TRBJ2-2|TRBV6-1|NA
CASERAANTGELFF
TGTGCCAGCGAGAGGGCAGCGAACACCGGGGAGCTGTTTTTT
>NA|TRBJ2-6|TRBV30|NA
CAWRSGANVLTF
TGTGCCTGGCGCTCTGGGGCCAACGTCCTGACTTTC
>once|TRBJ2-1|TRBV24-1|NA
CATSDVGGEQFF
TGTGCCACCAGTGATGTGGGGGGTGAGCAGTTCTTC
>NA|TRBJ2-6|TRBV12-3/TRBV12-4|TRBD1
CASSLRGQGVETGANVLTF
TGTGCCAGCAGTCTACGGGGACAGGGAGTCGAGACTGGGGCCAACGTCCTGACTTTC
>NA|TRBJ1-1|TRBV29-1|NA
CSVPRGIGATNTEAFF
TGCAGCGTCCCAAGAGGTATTGGGGCCACGAACACTGAAGCTTTCTTT
>NA|TRBJ1-1|TRBV29-1|NA
CSAETGTEAFF
TGCAGCGCGGAAACAGGGACTGAAGCTTTCTTT
>NA|TRBJ1-6|TRBV15|NA
CATSGRGYNSPLHF
TGTGCCACCAGCGGCAGGGGATATAATTCACCCCTCCACTTT
>NA|TRBJ1-1|TRBV29-1|NA
CSVEGQGSLNRAFF
TGCAGCGTTGAAGGGCAGGGGTCCCTAAATCGAGCTTTCTTT